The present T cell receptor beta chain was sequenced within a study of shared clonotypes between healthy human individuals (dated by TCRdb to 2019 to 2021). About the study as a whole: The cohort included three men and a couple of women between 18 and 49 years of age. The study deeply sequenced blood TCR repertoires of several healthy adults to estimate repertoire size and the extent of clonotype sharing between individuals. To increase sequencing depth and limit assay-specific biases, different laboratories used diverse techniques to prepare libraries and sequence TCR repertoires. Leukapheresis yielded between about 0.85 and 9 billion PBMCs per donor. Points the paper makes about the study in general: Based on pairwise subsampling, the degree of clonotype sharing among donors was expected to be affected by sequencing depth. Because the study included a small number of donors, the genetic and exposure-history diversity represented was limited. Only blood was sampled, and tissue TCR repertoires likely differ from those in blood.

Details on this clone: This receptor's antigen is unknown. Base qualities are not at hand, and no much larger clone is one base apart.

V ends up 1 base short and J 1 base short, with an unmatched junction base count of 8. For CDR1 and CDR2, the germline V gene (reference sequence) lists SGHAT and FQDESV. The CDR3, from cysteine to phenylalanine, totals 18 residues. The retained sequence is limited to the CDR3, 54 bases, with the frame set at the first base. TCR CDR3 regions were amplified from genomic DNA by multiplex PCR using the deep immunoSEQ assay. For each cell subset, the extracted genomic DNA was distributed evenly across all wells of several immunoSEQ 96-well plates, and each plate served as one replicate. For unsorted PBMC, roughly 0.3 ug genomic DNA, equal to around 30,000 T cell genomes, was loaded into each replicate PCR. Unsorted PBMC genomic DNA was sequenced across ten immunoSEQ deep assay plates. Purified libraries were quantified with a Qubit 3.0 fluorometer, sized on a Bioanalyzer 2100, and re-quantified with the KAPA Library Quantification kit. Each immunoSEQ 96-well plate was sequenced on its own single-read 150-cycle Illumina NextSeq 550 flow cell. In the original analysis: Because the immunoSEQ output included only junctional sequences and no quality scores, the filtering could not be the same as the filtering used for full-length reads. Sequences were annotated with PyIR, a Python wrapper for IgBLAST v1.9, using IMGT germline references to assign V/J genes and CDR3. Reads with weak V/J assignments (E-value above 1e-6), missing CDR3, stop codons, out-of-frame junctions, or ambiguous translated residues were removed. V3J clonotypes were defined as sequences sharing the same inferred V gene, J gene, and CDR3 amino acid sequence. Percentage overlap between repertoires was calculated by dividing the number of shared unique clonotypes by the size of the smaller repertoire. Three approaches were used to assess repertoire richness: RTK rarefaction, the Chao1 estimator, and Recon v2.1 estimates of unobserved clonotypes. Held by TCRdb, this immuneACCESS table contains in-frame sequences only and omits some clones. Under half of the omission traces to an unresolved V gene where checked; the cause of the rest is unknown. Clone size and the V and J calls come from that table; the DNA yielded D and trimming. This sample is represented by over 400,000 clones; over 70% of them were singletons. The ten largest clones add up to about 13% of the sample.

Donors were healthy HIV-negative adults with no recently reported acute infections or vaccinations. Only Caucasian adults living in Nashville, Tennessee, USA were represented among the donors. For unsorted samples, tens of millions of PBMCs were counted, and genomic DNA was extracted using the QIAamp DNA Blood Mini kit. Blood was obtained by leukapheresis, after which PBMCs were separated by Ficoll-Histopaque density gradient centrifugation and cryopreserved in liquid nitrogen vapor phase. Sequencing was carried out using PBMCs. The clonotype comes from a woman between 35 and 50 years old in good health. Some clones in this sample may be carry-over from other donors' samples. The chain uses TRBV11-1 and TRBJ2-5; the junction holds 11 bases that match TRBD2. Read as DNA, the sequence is TGTGCCAGCAGCTTAGGGATCCTAGCGGGAGGCCTCCAAGAGACCCAGTACTTC. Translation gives CASSLGILAGGLQETQYF.